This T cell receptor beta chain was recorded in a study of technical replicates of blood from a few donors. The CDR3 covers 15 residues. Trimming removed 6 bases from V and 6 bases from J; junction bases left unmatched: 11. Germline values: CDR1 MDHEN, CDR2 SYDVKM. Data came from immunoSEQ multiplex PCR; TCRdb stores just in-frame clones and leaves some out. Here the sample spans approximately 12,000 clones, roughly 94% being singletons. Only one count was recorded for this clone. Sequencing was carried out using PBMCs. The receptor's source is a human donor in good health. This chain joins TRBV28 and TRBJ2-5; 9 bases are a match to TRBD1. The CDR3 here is CASSAGGTGSKTQYF. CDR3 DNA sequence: TGTGCCAGCAGCGCTGGTGGGACAGGGAGTAAGACCCAGTACTTC.